This T cell receptor (beta chain) appears in the sequencing data of a study of identical twins (dated by TCRdb to the mid-2010s). Turning to the overall study: The study deep-sequenced TCR alpha and beta repertoires from monozygotic twins, unrelated adults of various ages and cord blood to test whether fetal clonotypes persist. To rule out contamination, the twin experiments were replicated at different times with different library preparation protocols.

Libraries were built with 5' RACE. Sequencing took place on an Illumina HiSeq 2000. A universal primer binding site was introduced by template switching, and a unique molecular identifier was present in the final cDNA, enabling accurate counting of TCR cDNA molecules. First-strand cDNA for TCR alpha and beta chains was synthesized from specific primers in the conserved constant-segment region. To control for contamination, each cDNA library was double barcoded with a SMART-Mk sample barcode plus Illumina barcodes. TruSeq adapter sequences along with Illumina sample barcodes were introduced in two successive PCR steps. The TCR alpha and beta cDNA libraries were sequenced on the Illumina HiSeq platform using custom primers. On the study's bioinformatics: MiGEC processed the raw reads to extract unique molecular identifiers, while MiXCR was used to determine the CDR3 positions. For each individual, recombination models were inferred using an EM algorithm with the repgenHMM and IGoR tools. Shared clonotype analysis was performed with the tcR package in R, normalizing sharing by the product of cloneset sizes. Out-of-frame nonproductive sequences were analyzed to study raw recombination free of thymic and clonal selection effects. The raw public reads went through TCRdb reprocessing: fastp at Q25, MiXCR clone calling, in-frame beta chains kept. Each CDR3 protein appears once, grouped with its most common genes and DNA. The V and J calls follow TCRdb's processing rather than the paper's. The sample table contains 200,000 to 250,000 distinct CDR3 sequences; only one count was recorded for roughly 7.5% of them. Of the sample, 1.5% to 2.5% is held by the ten largest clones.

The paper as a whole reports these results and caveats: The excess sharing between twins in beta out-of-frame sequences was weaker because fewer shared sequences reduced the signal-to-noise ratio. Out-of-frame TCR alpha sharing in monozygotic twins was systematically underestimated by recombination models, whereas sharing between unrelated individuals was in agreement with the recombination models. Zero-insertion analyses could be partly confounded by invariant T cells such as MAIT and iNKT, although diverse VJ usage argued against such confounding for most clonotypes. Because the same donors could not be followed over many years, the conclusions depended on cross-sectional statistical analysis. Compared with coincidental sharing between unrelated individuals, out-of-frame TCR alpha sequences shared between twins had an excess of sequences with low generation probability. Abundant cord blood beta clonotypes carried fewer insertions; young adult naive repertoires showed a weaker similar trend, while memory repertoires showed none.

Only healthy Caucasian donors were included. The twin cohort consisted of three pairs of female monozygotic twins, all aged about 18 to 29 years. Miltenyi CD45RO+ enrichment and human naive T-cell isolation kits were used to isolate memory (CD45RO+) and naive T cells from PBMC. This clonotype was seen a handful of times. Its target antigen remains unknown. No quality values exist for individual bases; no much larger clone is one base distant. V is reduced by 6 bases and J by 3 bases, leaving a spacing of 15 bases between them. Via the germline V gene, CDR1 is MNHNS and CDR2 SASEGT. The CDR3 runs 15 residues from the cysteine to the phenylalanine. The entry retains the CDR3 DNA only, 45 bases that are in frame from base 1. A further study also used this sample, focusing on yellow fever vaccine responses in identical twins. Taken from the second paper: According to the authors, the vaccine-induced T cell response in identical twins seemed to be partly convergent and partly specific to each individual. Focusing on identical twins, the study followed the T cell clones that responded to the vaccine, and did so with precision.

The chain is made from TRBV6-1 and TRBJ1-5, with no confidently assigned D gene. The sample taken for sequencing was memory (CD45RO+) T cells sorted from blood. The sample's cell subset or site label, in plain terms: CD45RO+ enriched T cells. This receptor was taken from a woman in her late teens or twenties in good health. The bases are TGTGCCAGCAGCCGACCCATACGGATCAATCAGCCCCAGCATTTT. Its coded protein is CASSRPIRINQPQHF.